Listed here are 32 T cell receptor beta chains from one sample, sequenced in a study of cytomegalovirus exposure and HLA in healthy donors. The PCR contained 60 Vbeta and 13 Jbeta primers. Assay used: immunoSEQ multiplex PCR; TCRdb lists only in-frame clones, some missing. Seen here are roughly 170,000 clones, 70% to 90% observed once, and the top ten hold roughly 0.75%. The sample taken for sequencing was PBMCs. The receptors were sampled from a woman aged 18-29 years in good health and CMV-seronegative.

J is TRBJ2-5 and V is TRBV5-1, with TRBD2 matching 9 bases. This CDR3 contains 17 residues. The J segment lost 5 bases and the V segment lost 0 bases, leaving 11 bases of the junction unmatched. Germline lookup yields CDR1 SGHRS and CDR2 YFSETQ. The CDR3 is CASSLGDPRTSAETQYF. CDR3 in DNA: TGCGCCAGCAGCTTGGGGGACCCCAGGACTAGCGCGGAGACCCAGTACTTC.

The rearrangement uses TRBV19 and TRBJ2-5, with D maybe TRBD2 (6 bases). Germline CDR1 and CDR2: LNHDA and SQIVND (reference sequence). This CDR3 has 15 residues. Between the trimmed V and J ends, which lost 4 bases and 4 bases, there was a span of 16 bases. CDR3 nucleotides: TGTGCCAGTAGTACCCGCCTTCCGGGGGTAGAGACCCAGTACTTC. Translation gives CASSTRLPGVETQYF.

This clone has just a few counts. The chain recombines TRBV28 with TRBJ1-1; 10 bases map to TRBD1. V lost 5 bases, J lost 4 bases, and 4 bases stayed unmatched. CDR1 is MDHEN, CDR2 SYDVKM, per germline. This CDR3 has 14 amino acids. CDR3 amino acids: CASSRTGGTTEAFF. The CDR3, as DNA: TGTGCCAGCAGTCGGACAGGGGGTACCACTGAAGCTTTCTTT.

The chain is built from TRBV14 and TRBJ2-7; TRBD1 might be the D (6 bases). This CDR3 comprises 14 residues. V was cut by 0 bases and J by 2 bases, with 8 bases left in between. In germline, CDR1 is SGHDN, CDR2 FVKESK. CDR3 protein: CASSQEWGPYEQYF. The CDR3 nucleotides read TGTGCCAGCAGCCAAGAGTGGGGGCCCTACGAGCAGTACTTC.

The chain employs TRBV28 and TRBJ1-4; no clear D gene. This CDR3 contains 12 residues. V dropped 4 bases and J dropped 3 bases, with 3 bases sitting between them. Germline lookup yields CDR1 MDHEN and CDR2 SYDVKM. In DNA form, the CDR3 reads TGTGCCAGCAGTTCAGCTAATGAAAAACTGTTTTTT. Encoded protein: CASSSANEKLFF.

The CDR3 DNA reads TGTGCCAGCAGTTACCCTCCTTCAGAGACCCAGTACTTC. Its protein product is CASSYPPSETQYF. The chain combines TRBV6-5 with TRBJ2-5; the D is unclear. The CDR3 is 13 residues long. Trimming shortened V by 2 bases and J by 4 bases, and 8 bases separated the two germline ends. CDR1 is MNHEY and CDR2 is SVGAGI in the germline V gene.

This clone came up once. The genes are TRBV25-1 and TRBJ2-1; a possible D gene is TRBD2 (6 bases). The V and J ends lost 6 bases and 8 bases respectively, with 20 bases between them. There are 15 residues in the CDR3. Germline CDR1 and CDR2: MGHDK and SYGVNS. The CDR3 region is CASSRRASDLYEQFF. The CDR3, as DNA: TGTGCCAGCAGCCGTAGGGCTAGCGATCTCTATGAGCAGTTCTTC.

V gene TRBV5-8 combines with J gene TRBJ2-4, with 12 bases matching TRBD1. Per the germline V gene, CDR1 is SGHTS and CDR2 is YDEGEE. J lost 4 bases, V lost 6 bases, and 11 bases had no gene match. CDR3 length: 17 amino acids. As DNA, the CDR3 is TGTGCCAGCAAAACCCCCGGGACAGGGGGCCTGAAAAACATTCAGTACTTC. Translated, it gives CASKTPGTGGLKNIQYF.

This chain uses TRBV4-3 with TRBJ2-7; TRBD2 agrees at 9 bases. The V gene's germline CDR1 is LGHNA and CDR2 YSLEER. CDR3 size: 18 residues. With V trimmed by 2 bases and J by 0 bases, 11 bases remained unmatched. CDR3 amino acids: CASSQTVPTSGYSYEQYF. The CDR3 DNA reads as TGCGCCAGCAGCCAAACCGTACCAACTAGCGGGTACTCCTACGAGCAGTACTTC.

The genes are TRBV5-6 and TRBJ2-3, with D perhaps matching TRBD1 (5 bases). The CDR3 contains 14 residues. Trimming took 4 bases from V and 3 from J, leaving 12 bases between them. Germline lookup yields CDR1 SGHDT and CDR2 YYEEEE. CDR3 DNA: TGTGCCAGCAGCCCTAGACAGAGGACAGATACGCAGTATTTT. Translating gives CASSPRQRTDTQYF.

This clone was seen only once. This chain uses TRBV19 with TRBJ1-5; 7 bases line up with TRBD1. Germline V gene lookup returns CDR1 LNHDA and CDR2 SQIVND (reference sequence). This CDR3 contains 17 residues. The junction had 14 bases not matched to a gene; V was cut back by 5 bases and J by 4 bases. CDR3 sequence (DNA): TGTGCCAGTAGTCCCAAACCCGGACAGGTAGGGAATCAGCCCCAGCATTTT. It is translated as CASSPKPGQVGNQPQHF.

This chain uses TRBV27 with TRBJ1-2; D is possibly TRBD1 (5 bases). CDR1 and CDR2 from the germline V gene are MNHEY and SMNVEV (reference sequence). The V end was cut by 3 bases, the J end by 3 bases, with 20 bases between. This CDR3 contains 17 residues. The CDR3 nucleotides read TGTGCCAGCAGTTTGACGGGGGTTACGGTCGGGGACTATGGCTACACCTTC. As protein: CASSLTGVTVGDYGYTF.

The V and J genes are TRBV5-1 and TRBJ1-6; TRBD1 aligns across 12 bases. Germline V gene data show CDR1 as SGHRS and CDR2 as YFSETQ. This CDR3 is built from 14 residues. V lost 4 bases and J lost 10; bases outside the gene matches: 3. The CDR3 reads CASSAGQGASPLHF. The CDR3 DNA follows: TGCGCCAGCAGCGCGGGACAGGGGGCCTCACCCCTCCACTTT.

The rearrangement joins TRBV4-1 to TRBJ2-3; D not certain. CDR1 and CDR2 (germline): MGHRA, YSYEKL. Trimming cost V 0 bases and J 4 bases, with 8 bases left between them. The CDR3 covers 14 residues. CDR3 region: CASSQEESPDTQYF. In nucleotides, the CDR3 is TGCGCCAGCAGCCAAGAGGAGTCTCCAGATACGCAGTATTTT.

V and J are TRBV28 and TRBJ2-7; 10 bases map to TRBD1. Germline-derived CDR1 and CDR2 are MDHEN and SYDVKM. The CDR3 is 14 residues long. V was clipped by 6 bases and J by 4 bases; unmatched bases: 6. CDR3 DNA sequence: TGTGCCAGCAGGACGGACAGGGGGTTATACGAGCAGTACTTC. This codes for CASRTDRGLYEQYF.

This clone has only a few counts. CDR3 residues: CASSLLTGELFF. DNA of the CDR3: TGTGCCAGCAGCTTACTTACCGGGGAGCTGTTTTTT. This chain joins TRBV7-6 and TRBJ2-2, with no clear D. The CDR3 has 12 residues. Germline assignment: CDR1 SGHVS and CDR2 FNYEAQ. Trimming pared 2 bases from V and 5 bases from J, leaving 3 bases between.

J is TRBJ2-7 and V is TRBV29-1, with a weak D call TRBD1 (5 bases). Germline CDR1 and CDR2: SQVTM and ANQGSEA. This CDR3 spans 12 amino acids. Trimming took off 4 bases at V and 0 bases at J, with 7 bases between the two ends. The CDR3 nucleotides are TGCAGCGTTGCAGGGATCTCCTACGAGCAGTACTTC. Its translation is CSVAGISYEQYF.

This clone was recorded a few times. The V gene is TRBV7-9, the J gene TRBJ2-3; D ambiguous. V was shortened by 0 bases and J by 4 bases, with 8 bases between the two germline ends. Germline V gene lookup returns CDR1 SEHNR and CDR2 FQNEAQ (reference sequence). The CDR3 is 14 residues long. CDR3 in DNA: TGTGCCAGCAGCTTAGCGGCTTTCCCAGATACGCAGTATTTT. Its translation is CASSLAAFPDTQYF.

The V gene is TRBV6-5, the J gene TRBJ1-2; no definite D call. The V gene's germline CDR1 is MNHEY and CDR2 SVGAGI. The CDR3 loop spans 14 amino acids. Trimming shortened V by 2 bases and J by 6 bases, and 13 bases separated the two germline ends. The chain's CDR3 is CASSYRLLGDGYTF. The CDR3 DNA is TGTGCCAGCAGTTACCGGTTGCTCGGGGATGGCTACACCTTC.

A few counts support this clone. CDR3 DNA: TGTGCCAGCAGTTACATAATCACAGTTGAGGGGAACACTGAAGCTTTCTTT. The encoded protein is CASSYIITVEGNTEAFF. This chain uses TRBV6-7 with TRBJ1-1; D uncertain. TRBV6-7 is known as an ORF, though its function is uncertain. The CDR3 runs to 17 residues. V shed 2 bases and J shed 1 base, with 17 bases lying between them.

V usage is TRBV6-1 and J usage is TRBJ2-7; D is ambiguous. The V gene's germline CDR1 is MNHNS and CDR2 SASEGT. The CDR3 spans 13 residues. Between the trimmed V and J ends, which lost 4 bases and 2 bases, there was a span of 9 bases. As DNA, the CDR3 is TGTGCCAGCAGTGTCCGGGTAGCCTACGAGCAGTACTTC. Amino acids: CASSVRVAYEQYF.

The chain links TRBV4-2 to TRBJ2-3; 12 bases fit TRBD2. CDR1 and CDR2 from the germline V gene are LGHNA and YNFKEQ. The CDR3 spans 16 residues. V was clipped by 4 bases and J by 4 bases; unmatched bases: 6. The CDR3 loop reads CASSRRLAGDADTQYF. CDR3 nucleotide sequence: TGTGCCAGCAGCCGCCGACTAGCGGGAGATGCAGATACGCAGTATTTT.

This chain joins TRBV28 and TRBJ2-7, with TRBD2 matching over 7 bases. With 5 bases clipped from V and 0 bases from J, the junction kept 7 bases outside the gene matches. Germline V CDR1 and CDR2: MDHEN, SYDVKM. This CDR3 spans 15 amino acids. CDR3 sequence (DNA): TGTGCCAGCAGTAGGCTAGCGGATCCCTCCTACGAGCAGTACTTC. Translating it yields CASSRLADPSYEQYF.

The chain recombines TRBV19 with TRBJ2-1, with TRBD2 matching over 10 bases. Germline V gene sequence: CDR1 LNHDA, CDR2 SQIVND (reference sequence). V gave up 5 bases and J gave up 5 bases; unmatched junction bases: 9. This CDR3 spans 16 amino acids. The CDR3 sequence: CASSSRRTSGDNEQFF. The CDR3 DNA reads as TGTGCCAGTAGTTCCCGAAGGACTAGCGGAGACAATGAGCAGTTCTTC.

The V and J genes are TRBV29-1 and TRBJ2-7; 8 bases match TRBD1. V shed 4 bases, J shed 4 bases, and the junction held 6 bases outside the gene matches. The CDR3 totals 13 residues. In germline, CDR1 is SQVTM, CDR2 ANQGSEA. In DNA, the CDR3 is TGCAGCGTTGTAGTTGGACAGGGTTACGAGCAGTACTTC. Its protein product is CSVVVGQGYEQYF.

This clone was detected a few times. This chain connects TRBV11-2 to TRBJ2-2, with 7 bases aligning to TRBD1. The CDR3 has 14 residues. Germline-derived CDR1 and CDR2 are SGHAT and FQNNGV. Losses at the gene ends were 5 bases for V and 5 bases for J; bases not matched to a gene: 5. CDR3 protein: CASSPRTGTGELFF. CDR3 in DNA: TGTGCCAGCAGCCCCCGGACAGGAACCGGGGAGCTGTTTTTT.

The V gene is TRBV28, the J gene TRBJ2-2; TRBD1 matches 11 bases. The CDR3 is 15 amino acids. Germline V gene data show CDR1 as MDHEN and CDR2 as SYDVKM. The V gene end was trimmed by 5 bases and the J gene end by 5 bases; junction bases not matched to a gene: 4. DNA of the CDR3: TGTGCCAGCAGTGGACAGGGGGCAGGTACCGGGGAGCTGTTTTTT. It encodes CASSGQGAGTGELFF.

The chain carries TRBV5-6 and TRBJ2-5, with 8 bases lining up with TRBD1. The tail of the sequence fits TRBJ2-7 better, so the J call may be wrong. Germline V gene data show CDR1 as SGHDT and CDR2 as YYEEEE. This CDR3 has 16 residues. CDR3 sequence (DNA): TGTGCCAGCAGCTTTGGACAGGGCCGACCCTCCTACGAGCAGTACTTC. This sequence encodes CASSFGQGRPSYEQYF.

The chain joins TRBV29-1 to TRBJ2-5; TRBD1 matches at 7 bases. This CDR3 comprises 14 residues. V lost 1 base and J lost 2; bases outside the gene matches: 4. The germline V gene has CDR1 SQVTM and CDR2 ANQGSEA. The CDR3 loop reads CSVEVQGSQETQYF. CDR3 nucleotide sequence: TGCAGCGTTGAAGTACAGGGGTCACAAGAGACCCAGTACTTC.

The CDR3 region has the DNA TGTGCCAGCAGCCCCCCAGGGACCTACGAGCAGTACTTC. Translated: CASSPPGTYEQYF. V is TRBV5-4 and J is TRBJ2-7; perhaps TRBD1 as D (5 bases). Trimming pared 4 bases from V and 2 bases from J, leaving 10 bases between. In germline, CDR1 is SGHNT, CDR2 YYREEE (reference sequence). The CDR3 runs 13 residues.

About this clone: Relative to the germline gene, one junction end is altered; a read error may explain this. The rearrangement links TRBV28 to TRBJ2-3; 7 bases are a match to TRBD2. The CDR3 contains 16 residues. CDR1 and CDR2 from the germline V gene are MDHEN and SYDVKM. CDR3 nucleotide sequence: TGTGCCAGTACCGAGCGGGACCGGGATAGCACAGATATGCAGTATTTT. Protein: CASTERDRDSTDMQYF.

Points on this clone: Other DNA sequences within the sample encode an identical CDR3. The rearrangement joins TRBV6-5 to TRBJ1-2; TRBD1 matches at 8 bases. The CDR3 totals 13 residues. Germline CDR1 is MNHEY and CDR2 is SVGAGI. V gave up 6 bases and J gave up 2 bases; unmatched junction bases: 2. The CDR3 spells CASSRQGNYGYTF. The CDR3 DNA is TGTGCCAGCAGCCGACAGGGGAACTATGGCTACACCTTC.